This T cell receptor (beta chain) was documented in a study of a mutant IDH1 vaccine in newly diagnosed glioma. Study-level information: Pretreatment consisted of radiotherapy, temozolomide, or both, with most receiving both.

TCRdb keeps only in-frame clones here, not all; method: immunoSEQ multiplex PCR. The repertoire consists of some 60,000 clones, with approximately 84% occurring once and the leading ten covering about 3.8%. Regarding time point: week 11, during vaccination. Every vaccine dose comprised 300 ug of mutant IDH1 20-mer peptide plus topical imiquimod. New astrocytomas of WHO grade 3 or 4 that were IDH1-mutant and ATRX-lost were found in the donors. Germline loops: CDR1 SGHNT, CDR2 YYREEE (reference sequence). This CDR3 is built from 16 residues. The V and J ends lost 5 bases and 3 bases, in that order; junction bases with no gene match: 7. As regards this clone: Its antigen is currently unknown.

The clonotype originates from a man aged 25-40 years with glioma. The chain joins TRBV5-4 to TRBJ2-7, with 14 nucleotides matching TRBD2. Sample: PBMCs, taken from a glioma patient whose treatment included an IDH1 peptide vaccine. The CDR3 spells CASRVGTSGSYYEQYF. DNA for the CDR3: TGTGCCAGCAGAGTCGGGACTAGCGGGAGCTACTACGAGCAGTACTTC.